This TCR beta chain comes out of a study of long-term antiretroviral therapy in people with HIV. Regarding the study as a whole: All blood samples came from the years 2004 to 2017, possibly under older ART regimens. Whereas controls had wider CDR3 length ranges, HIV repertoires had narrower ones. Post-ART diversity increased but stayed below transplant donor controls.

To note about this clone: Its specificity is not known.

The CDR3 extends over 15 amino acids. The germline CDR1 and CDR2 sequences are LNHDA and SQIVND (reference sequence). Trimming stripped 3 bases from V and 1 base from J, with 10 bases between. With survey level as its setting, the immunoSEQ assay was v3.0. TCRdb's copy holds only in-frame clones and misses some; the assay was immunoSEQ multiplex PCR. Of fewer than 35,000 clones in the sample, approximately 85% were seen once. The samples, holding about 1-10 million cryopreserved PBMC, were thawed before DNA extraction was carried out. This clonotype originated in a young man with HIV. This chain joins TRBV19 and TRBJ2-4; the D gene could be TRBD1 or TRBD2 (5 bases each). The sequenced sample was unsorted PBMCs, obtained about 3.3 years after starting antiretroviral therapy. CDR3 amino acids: CASSMAEGAKNIQYF. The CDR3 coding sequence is TGTGCCAGTAGTATGGCAGAGGGGGCCAAAAACATTCAGTACTTC.